The present T cell receptor (beta chain) was sequenced within a study of neoadjuvant anti-PD-1 for oral cavity cancer. This clone has just a few counts. The time point is: after neoadjuvant nivolumab, at surgical resection. Stage II-IVA oral cavity squamous cell carcinoma was new and untreated by systemic or radiation therapy. Germline lookup yields CDR1 LNHDA and CDR2 SQIVND (reference sequence). V lost 5 bases to trimming and J lost 3 bases; unmatched junction nucleotides: 3. There are 15 residues in the CDR3. Clones were read by immunoSEQ multiplex PCR, and TCRdb kept only the in-frame ones, dropping some. The sample records roughly 36,000 clones, around 40% being singletons.

The sequences come from tumor tissue, collected after nivolumab (anti-PD-1) treatment. The sequence was obtained from a person aged 40 to 85 with oral cavity squamous cell carcinoma. V is TRBV19 and J is TRBJ2-1; 11 positions match TRBD2. The CDR3 reads CASSGGLAGYNEQFF. As DNA, the CDR3 is TGTGCCAGTAGTGGCGGACTAGCGGGCTACAATGAGCAGTTCTTC.